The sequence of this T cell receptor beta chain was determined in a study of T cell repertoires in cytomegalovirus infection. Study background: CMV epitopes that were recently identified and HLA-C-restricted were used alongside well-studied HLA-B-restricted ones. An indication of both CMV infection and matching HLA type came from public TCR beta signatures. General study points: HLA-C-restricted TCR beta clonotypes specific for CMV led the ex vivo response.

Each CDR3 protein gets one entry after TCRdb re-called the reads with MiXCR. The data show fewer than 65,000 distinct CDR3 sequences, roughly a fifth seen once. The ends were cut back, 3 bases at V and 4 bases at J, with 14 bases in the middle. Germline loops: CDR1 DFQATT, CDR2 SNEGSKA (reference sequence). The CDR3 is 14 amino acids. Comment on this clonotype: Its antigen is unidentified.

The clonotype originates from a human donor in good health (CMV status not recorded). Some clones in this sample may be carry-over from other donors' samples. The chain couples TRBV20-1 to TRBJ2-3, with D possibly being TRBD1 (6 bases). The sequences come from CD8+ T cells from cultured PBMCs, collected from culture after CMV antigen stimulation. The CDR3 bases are TGCAGTGCTAGCGAGCAGGGGATAGCAGATACGCAGTATTTT. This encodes CSASEQGIADTQYF.